One and the same sample provided the 5 T cell receptor beta chains below, sequenced in a study of shared clonotypes between healthy human individuals. The naive CD8 subset, CD45RO-negative cells positively selected for CCR7, excluded terminally differentiated effector memory CD45RA+ cells. TCRdb keeps only in-frame clones here, not all; method: immunoSEQ multiplex PCR. Among millions of clones, over 85% were seen once, and the ten largest hold 1.1%. The sample was naive CD8+ T cells sorted from blood. These receptors were taken from a man younger than 35 in good health.

The CDR3 DNA reads TGTGCCAGCAGTGAACTGGGGGAGGGCCCGAACATTCAGTACTTC. Translation gives CASSELGEGPNIQYF. The V gene is TRBV6-1, the J gene TRBJ2-4; 7 positions match TRBD2. The length of the CDR3 is 15 residues. Germline-derived CDR1 and CDR2 are MNHNS and SASEGT. With V trimmed by 2 bases and J by 7 bases, 8 bases remained unmatched.

This rearrangement joins TRBV19 to TRBJ2-1; D gene uncertain. V lost 6 bases to trimming and J lost 6 bases, with 12 bases between them. The CDR3 extends over 13 amino acids. Germline CDR1 and CDR2: LNHDA and SQIVND (reference sequence). The DNA of the CDR3 is TGTGCCAGTAGCCCTGCTGACGGCAATGAGCAGTTCTTC. This sequence encodes CASSPADGNEQFF.

The genes are TRBV28 and TRBJ1-1; TRBD1 might be the D (6 bases). Germline-derived CDR1 and CDR2 are MDHEN and SYDVKM. Trimming stripped 5 bases from V and 0 bases from J, with 13 bases between. The length of the CDR3 is 15 residues. CDR3 sequence: CASSPLDSLNTEAFF. CDR3 coding DNA: TGTGCCAGCAGTCCCCTGGACAGCTTGAACACTGAAGCTTTCTTT.

This chain uses TRBV6-1 with TRBJ1-1, with 9 bases identical to TRBD1. V lost 3 bases, J lost 6 bases, and 8 bases stayed unmatched. CDR1 and CDR2 (germline): MNHNS, SASEGT. The length of the CDR3 is 15 residues. The CDR3 is CASSDPDRGVAEAFF. The CDR3 DNA reads as TGTGCCAGCAGTGACCCTGACAGGGGGGTGGCTGAAGCTTTCTTT.

The V gene is TRBV27, the J gene TRBJ2-1, with 9 bases identical to TRBD2. Germline CDR1 MNHEY, CDR2 SMNVEV (reference sequence). This CDR3 region has 14 residues. V was clipped by 6 bases and J by 4 bases; unmatched bases: 4. The CDR3: CASRGLALYNEQFF. For the CDR3, the DNA is TGTGCCAGCAGAGGACTAGCGCTATACAATGAGCAGTTCTTC.